A selection of T cell receptor beta chains follows, all from one sample in a study of T-cell reconstitution after alpha-beta-depleted transplantation in children. TCRdb independently ran MiXCR on the PCR reads; one entry per CDR3 protein. Of about 1,000,000 distinct CDR3 sequences detected, roughly 29% appear once; the ten largest clones hold 25% to 35%. The source material was PBMCs, mostly from graft donor cells, sampled 360 days after TCRalphabeta/CD19-depleted stem cell transplant. The receptor source for this set is a boy younger than two who had a stem cell transplant for SCID, so the T cells may come from the graft donor. Each CDR3 is given with its conserved first and last residue. The D gene is left open where the match is weak. Some rows have no size entry. The others give once, few or many, or a class for an expanded clone.

V gene,J gene,clone size,D gene,CDR3 protein,CDR3 DNA
TRBV12-3/TRBV12-4,TRBJ2-5,NA,TRBD2,CASLASGVPGTQYF,TGTGCCAGCTTAGCTAGCGGGGTGCCAGGGACCCAGTACTTC
TRBV28,TRBJ2-6,NA,TRBD2,CASSSRGGWASGANVLTF,TGTGCCAGCAGTTCCCGGGGAGGGTGGGCCTCTGGGGCCAACGTCCTGACTTTC
TRBV7-3,TRBJ2-1,NA,TRBD2,CASSSSGGVRDEQFF,TGTGCCAGCAGCTCTAGCGGGGGGGTTAGGGATGAGCAGTTCTTC
TRBV15,TRBJ2-3,NA,NA,CATSGFTDTQYF,TGTGCCACCTCGGGTTTCACAGATACGCAGTATTTT
TRBV29-1,TRBJ2-1,many,TRBD2,CSVVETSTNEQFF,TGCAGCGTTGTCGAGACTAGCACCAATGAGCAGTTCTTC
TRBV20-1,TRBJ2-7,NA,NA,CSAQGPGTAGEQYF,TGCAGTGCCCAAGGCCCCGGGACAGCGGGGGAGCAGTACTTC
TRBV5-1,TRBJ1-1,NA,NA,CASSFPSVGANTEAFF,TGCGCCAGCAGCTTCCCCTCGGTAGGGGCGAACACTGAAGCTTTCTTT
TRBV4-1,TRBJ2-7,NA,TRBD1,CASSQEKKTGAYEQYF,TGCGCCAGCAGCCAGGAAAAAAAAACAGGGGCCTACGAGCAGTACTTC
TRBV5-5,TRBJ2-1,many,TRBD1,CASSLPGTGGYNEQFF,TGTGCCAGCAGCTTGCCCGGGACAGGGGGGTACAATGAGCAGTTCTTC
TRBV20-1,TRBJ1-6,few,NA,CSASNPRGNSPLHF,TGCAGTGCTAGTAACCCGAGGGGTAATTCACCCCTCCACTTT
TRBV7-2,TRBJ2-3,few,TRBD2,CASSLIAGQADTQYF,TGTGCCAGCAGCCTAATAGCGGGGCAGGCAGATACGCAGTATTTT
TRBV5-1,TRBJ1-1,few,NA,CASSLPDSFRKAFF,TGCGCCAGCAGCTTGCCGGACAGTTTCAGAAAAGCTTTCTTT
TRBV29-1,TRBJ2-1,many,NA,CSLEGAGGYNEQFF,TGCAGCCTTGAGGGTGCCGGGGGATACAATGAGCAGTTCTTC
TRBV5-1,TRBJ1-6,NA,TRBD1,CASSWGQGRDSPLHF,TGCGCCAGCAGCTGGGGACAGGGAAGAGATTCACCCCTCCACTTT
TRBV3-1,TRBJ1-2,NA,NA,CASSQDRWGLGYGYTF,TGTGCCAGCAGCCAAGATCGGTGGGGGCTCGGCTATGGCTACACCTTC
TRBV9,TRBJ2-5,NA,TRBD2,CASSVDPSGQETQYF,TGTGCCAGCAGCGTAGACCCTAGCGGCCAAGAGACCCAGTACTTC
TRBV30,TRBJ2-7,few,NA,CAWTQGRVGEQYF,TGTGCCTGGACCCAGGGAAGGGTAGGCGAGCAGTACTTC
TRBV5-1,TRBJ2-5,NA,TRBD1,CASQNPGTGGLQTQYF,TGCGCCAGCCAGAATCCGGGGACAGGGGGATTGCAGACCCAGTACTTC
TRBV20-1,TRBJ2-1,few,NA,CSARTSPGNEQFF,TGCAGTGCCAGGACCAGCCCTGGCAATGAGCAGTTCTTC
TRBV7-2,TRBJ2-3,NA,TRBD1,CASSPQGASTDTQYF,TGTGCCAGCAGTCCGCAGGGGGCCAGCACAGATACGCAGTATTTT
TRBV7-8,TRBJ2-3,few,NA,CASSYPSADTQYF,TGTGCCAGCAGCTACCCCTCCGCAGATACGCAGTATTTT
TRBV12-3/TRBV12-4,TRBJ2-1,NA,NA,CASRKGVNEQFF,TGTGCCAGCAGGAAGGGTGTCAATGAGCAGTTCTTC
TRBV20-1,TRBJ2-3,few,TRBD2,CSARHSGGSTDTQYF,TGCAGTGCTCGCCATAGCGGGGGGAGCACAGATACGCAGTATTTT
TRBV12-3/TRBV12-4,TRBJ2-3,NA,TRBD2,CASSLRGSSGGPITDTQYF,TGTGCCAGCAGTTTACGGGGGAGTAGCGGGGGCCCGATCACAGATACGCAGTATTTT
TRBV27,TRBJ2-6,NA,NA,CASSRGPLSGANVLTF,TGTGCCAGCAGTAGAGGACCCCTATCTGGGGCCAACGTCCTGACTTTC
TRBV5-1,TRBJ2-3,few,NA,CASSLVPTPVSTDTQYF,TGCGCCAGCAGCTTGGTGCCCACCCCGGTGAGCACAGATACGCAGTATTTT
TRBV6-1,TRBJ2-2,NA,NA,CASSRRPGMGAGELFF,TGTGCCAGCAGTAGACGACCGGGAATGGGCGCCGGGGAGCTGTTTTTT
TRBV12-3/TRBV12-4,TRBJ1-2,few,NA,CASSPEPGLRYLSGSYGYTF,TGTGCCAGCAGTCCTGAACCGGGACTGCGATATCTAAGCGGTTCCTATGGCTACACCTTC
TRBV12-3/TRBV12-4,TRBJ2-2,NA,NA,CASTVEGRRTGELFF,TGTGCCAGCACCGTGGAGGGTAGGAGGACCGGGGAGCTGTTTTTT
TRBV18,TRBJ2-7,NA,NA,CASSPNRDGLQYF,TGTGCCAGCTCACCTAATCGGGACGGACTTCAGTACTTC
TRBV4-2,TRBJ2-3,few,NA,CASSQEIWSAPQYF,TGTGCCAGCAGCCAAGAAATTTGGTCGGCACCACAGTATTTT
TRBV7-3,TRBJ1-1,NA,NA,CASSLSQGLEAFF,TGTGCCAGCAGCTTAAGCCAGGGCCTTGAAGCTTTCTTT
TRBV12-3/TRBV12-4,TRBJ2-1,NA,NA,CASSSQFATSGSSYNEQFF,TGTGCCAGCAGTTCGCAGTTTGCGACCAGTGGGAGCTCCTACAATGAGCAGTTCTTC
TRBV12-3/TRBV12-4,TRBJ2-5,NA,NA,CASSLGLAGGRKTQYF,TGTGCCAGCAGCCTAGGACTAGCAGGGGGCCGGAAGACCCAGTACTTC
TRBV12-3/TRBV12-4,TRBJ2-1,NA,NA,CASSFNSRARLYNEQFF,TGTGCCAGCAGTTTTAATTCAAGGGCCAGACTTTACAATGAGCAGTTCTTC
TRBV7-8,TRBJ2-3,NA,NA,CASSSSSAPSTDTQYF,TGTGCCAGCAGCTCCTCTAGCGCCCCCAGCACAGATACGCAGTATTTT
TRBV28,TRBJ2-5,NA,NA,CASSLSTGTETQYF,TGTGCCAGCAGTTTATCTACAGGGACGGAGACCCAGTACTTC
TRBV5-1,TRBJ2-7,NA,TRBD1,CASSKTGDAPYEQYF,TGCGCCAGCAGCAAGACAGGGGATGCCCCCTACGAGCAGTACTTC
TRBV6-5,TRBJ2-4,NA,NA,CARRPRKNIQYF,TGTGCCAGAAGACCCCGGAAAAACATTCAGTACTTC
TRBV12-3/TRBV12-4,TRBJ2-5,few,NA,CATSTSWETQYF,TGTGCCACTTCGACTAGTTGGGAGACCCAGTACTTC
TRBV7-9,TRBJ2-1,NA,TRBD2,CASSSEGLVDEQFF,TGTGCCAGCAGCTCTGAGGGACTAGTCGATGAGCAGTTCTTC
TRBV15,TRBJ2-1,many,NA,CATSLGPAGYNEQFF,TGTGCCACCAGCCTGGGCCCAGCAGGGTACAATGAGCAGTTCTTC
TRBV4-1,TRBJ2-3,NA,NA,CASSHIGPGDTQYF,TGCGCCAGCAGCCACATAGGTCCTGGAGATACGCAGTATTTT
TRBV5-1,TRBJ2-1,NA,NA,CASRSESSYNEQFF,TGCGCCAGCAGGTCGGAGAGCTCCTACAATGAGCAGTTCTTC
TRBV4-1,TRBJ2-2,few,TRBD2,CASSGHSGGATGELFF,TGCGCCAGTAGCGGGCATAGCGGGGGGGCCACCGGGGAGCTGTTTTTT
TRBV19,TRBJ2-3,NA,NA,CASSILASSPGTQYF,TGTGCCAGTAGTATTCTAGCGTCATCCCCCGGTACGCAGTATTTT
TRBV5-1,TRBJ1-1,once,NA,CASSFRQSAEAFF,TGCGCCAGCAGCTTCAGACAGAGCGCTGAAGCTTTCTTT
TRBV4-2,TRBJ2-3,NA,TRBD2,CASSQYGLAGGRTDTQYF,TGTGCCAGCAGCCAATACGGACTAGCGGGGGGGCGCACAGATACGCAGTATTTT
TRBV15,TRBJ2-7,NA,TRBD2,CATSSLGLARAYEQYF,TGTGCCACCAGCAGCCTTGGACTAGCGCGCGCCTACGAGCAGTACTTC